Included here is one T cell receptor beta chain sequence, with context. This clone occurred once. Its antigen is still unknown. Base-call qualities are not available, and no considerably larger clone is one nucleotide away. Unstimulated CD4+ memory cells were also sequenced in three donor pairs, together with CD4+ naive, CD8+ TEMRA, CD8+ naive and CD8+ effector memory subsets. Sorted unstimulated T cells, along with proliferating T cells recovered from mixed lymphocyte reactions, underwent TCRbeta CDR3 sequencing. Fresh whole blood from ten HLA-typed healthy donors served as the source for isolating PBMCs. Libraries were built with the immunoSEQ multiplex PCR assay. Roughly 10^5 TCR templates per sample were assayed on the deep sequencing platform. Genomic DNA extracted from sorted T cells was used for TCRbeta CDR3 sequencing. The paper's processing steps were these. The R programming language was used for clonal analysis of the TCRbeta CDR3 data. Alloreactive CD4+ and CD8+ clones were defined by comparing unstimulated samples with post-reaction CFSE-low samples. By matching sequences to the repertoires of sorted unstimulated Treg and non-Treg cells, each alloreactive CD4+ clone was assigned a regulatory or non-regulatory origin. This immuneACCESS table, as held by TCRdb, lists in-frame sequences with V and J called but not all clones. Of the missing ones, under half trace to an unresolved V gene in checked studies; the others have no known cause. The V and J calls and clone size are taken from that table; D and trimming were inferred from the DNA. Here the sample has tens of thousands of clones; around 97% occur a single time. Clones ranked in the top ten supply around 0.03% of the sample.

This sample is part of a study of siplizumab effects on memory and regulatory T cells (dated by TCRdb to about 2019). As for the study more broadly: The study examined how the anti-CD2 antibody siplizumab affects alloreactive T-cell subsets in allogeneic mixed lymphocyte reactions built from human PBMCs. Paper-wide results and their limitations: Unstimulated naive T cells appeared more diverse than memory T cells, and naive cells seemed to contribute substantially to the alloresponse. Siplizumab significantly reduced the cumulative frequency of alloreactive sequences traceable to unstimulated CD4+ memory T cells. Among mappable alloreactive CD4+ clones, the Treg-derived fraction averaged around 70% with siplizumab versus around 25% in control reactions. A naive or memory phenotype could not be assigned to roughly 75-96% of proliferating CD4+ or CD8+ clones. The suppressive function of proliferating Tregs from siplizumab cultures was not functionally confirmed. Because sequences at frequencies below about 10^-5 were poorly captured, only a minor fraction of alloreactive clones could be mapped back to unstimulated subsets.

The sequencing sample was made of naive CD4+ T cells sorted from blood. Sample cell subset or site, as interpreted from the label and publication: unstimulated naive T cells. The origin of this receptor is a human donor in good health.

The sequenced DNA is TGTGCCAGCAGTGACCCGGGGGTGAACACTGAAGCTTTCTTT. Its protein product is CASSDPGVNTEAFF. In this chain, TRBV6-1 is recombined with TRBJ1-1; matching of 5 bases hints at TRBD1 as the D gene. As encoded in the germline V gene, CDR1 is MNHNS while CDR2 is SASEGT. V was cut back by 3 bases and J by 0 bases, leaving a gap of 8 bases between them. The CDR3 holds 14 amino acids from the cysteine to the phenylalanine. Only the CDR3 part of the read is kept: 42 bases, read in frame from the first base.